Here is one T cell receptor (beta chain) with its context. Its cognate antigen is unknown. The data were obtained in a study of shared clonotypes between healthy human individuals. Overall study results and limits: The researchers took only blood, and tissue repertoires probably look different. Some naive CD4 clonotypes, 4% to 6%, turned up in common across several donors.

CD45RO-negative, CCR7-selected cells formed the naive CD8 fraction, which excluded terminally differentiated effector memory CD45RA+ cells. The repertoire was sequenced with immunoSEQ multiplex PCR; TCRdb's copy has only in-frame clones and lacks some. The sample has a few hundred thousand clones, around 95% seen once. The trim removed 10 bases at V and 7 bases at J, leaving 19 bases unmatched. Looked up from germline, CDR1 is MDHEN and CDR2 is SYDVKM. CDR3 length: 16 amino acids. The sequence derives from a woman aged 25 to 39 in good health. Sequencing was performed on naive CD8+ T cells sorted from blood. The chain carries TRBV28 and TRBJ1-5; 7 nucleotides align to TRBD1. As DNA, the CDR3 is TGTGCCAACCCCCACCCGGGACAGCGATCCGAACAGCCCCAGCATTTT. Protein sequence: CANPHPGQRSEQPQHF.